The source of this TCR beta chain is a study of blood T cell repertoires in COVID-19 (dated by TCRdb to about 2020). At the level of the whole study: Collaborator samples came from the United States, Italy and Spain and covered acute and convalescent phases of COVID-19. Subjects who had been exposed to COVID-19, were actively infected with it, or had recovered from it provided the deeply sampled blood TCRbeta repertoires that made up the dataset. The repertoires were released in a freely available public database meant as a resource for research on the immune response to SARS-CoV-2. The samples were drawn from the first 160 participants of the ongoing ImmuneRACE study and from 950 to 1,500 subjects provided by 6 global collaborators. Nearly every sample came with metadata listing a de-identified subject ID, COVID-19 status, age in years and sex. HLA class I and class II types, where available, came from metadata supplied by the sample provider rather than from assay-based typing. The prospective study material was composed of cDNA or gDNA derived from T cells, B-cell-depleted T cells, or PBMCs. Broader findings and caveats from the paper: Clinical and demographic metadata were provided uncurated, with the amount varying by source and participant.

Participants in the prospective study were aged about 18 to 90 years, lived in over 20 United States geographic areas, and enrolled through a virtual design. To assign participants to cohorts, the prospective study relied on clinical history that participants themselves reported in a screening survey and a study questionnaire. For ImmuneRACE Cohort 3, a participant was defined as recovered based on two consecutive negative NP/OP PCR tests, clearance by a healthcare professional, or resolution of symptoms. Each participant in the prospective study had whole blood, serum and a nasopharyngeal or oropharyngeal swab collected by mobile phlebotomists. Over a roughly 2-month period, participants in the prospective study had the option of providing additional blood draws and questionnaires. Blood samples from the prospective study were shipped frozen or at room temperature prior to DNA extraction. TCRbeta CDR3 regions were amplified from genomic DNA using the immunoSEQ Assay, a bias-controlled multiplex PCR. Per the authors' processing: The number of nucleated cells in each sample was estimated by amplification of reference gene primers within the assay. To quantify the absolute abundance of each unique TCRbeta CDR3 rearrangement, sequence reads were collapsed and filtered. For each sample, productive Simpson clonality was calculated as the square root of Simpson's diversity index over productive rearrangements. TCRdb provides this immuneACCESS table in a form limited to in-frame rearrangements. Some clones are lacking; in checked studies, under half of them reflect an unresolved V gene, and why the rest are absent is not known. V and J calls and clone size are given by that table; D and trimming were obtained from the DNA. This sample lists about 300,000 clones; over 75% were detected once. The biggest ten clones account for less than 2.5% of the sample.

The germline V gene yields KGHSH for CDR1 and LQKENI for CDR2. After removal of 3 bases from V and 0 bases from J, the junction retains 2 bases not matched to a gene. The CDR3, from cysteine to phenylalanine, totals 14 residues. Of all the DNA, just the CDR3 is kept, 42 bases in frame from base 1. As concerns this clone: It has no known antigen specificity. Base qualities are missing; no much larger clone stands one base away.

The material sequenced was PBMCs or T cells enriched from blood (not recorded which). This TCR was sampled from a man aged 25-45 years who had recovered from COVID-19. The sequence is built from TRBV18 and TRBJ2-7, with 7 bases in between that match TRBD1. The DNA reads TGTGCCAGCTCACCGGGACAGAGCTCCTACGAGCAGTACTTC. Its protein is CASSPGQSSYEQYF.